The source of this TCR beta chain is a study of cytomegalovirus exposure and HLA in healthy donors. Germline values: CDR1 SGHDT, CDR2 YYEEEE. The length of the CDR3 is 13 residues. Deletions cut 4 bases from V and 2 bases from J, with 9 bases between. The PCR made use of 60 Vbeta and 13 Jbeta primers. Libraries were prepared by immunoSEQ multiplex PCR; TCRdb keeps only in-frame clonotypes and omits some of them. Found here are about 170,000 clones, around two thirds of them singletons; the top ten hold less than 3%. The material sequenced was PBMCs. The TCR was taken from a middle-aged man in good health and CMV-seronegative. V usage is TRBV5-6 and J usage is TRBJ1-2; D call uncertain. The CDR3 protein is CASSQDTNYGYTF. The CDR3 bases are TGTGCCAGCAGCCAAGACACGAACTATGGCTACACCTTC.